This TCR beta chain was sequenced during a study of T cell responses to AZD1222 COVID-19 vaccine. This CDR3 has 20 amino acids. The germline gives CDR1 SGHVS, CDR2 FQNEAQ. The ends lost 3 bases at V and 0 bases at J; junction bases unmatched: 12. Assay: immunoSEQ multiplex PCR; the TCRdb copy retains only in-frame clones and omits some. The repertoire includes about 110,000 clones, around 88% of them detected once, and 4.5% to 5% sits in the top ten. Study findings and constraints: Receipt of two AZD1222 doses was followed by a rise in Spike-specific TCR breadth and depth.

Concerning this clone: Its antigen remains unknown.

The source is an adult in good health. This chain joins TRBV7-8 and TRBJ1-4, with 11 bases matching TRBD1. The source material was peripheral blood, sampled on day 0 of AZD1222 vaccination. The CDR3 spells CASSFQPGQGDYATNEKLFF. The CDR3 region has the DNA TGTGCCAGCAGCTTCCAGCCGGGACAGGGGGATTATGCAACTAATGAAAAACTGTTTTTT.